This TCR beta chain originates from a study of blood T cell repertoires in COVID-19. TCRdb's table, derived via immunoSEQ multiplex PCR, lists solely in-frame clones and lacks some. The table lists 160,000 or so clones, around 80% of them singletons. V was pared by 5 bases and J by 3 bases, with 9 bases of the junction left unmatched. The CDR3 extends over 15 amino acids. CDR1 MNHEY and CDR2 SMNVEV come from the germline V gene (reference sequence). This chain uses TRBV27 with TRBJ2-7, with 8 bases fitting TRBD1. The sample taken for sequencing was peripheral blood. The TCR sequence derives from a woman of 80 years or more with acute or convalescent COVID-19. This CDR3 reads CASSETGTGNYEQYF. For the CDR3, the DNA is TGTGCCAGCAGTGAGACCGGGACAGGAAACTACGAGCAGTACTTC.